The rows below give T cell receptor beta chains drawn from one sample of a study of blood T cell repertoires in COVID-19. Libraries were prepared by immunoSEQ multiplex PCR; TCRdb keeps only in-frame clonotypes and omits some of them. Found here are approximately 31,000 clones, nearly 90% of them singletons; the top ten hold 28%. The sample comprised peripheral blood. These receptors all stem from a man older than 75 with acute or convalescent COVID-19. CDR3s include the opening cysteine and the closing phenylalanine or tryptophan. A D gene is named only where the DNA matches it firmly. The size field is filled for only some rows; it gives once, few, many or a size class.

v_call	j_call	d_call	clone_size	cdr3_nt	cdr3_aa
TRBV3-1/TRBV3-2	TRBJ2-3	TRBD2	.	TGTGCCAGCAGCCAGCGGACTAGCGTCCCAGATACGCAGTATTTT	CASSQRTSVPDTQYF
TRBV11-2	TRBJ2-7	TRBD1	.	TGTGCCAGCAGCTTCGGACAGGGGGCTATCTACGAGCAGTACTTC	CASSFGQGAIYEQYF
TRBV30	TRBJ1-6	.	.	TGTGCCTGGAGACAGGGAGATCGGGATTCACCCCTCCACTTT	CAWRQGDRDSPLHF
TRBV3-1/TRBV3-2	TRBJ2-4	.	.	TGTGCCAGCAGCCGGAAATGGGGGGTAGCCAAAAACATTCAGTACTTC	CASSRKWGVAKNIQYF
TRBV2	TRBJ2-7	TRBD2	.	TGTGCCAGCAGTCTCTGGACGGGACTAGCGGGAGTAAGTCCCGAGCAGTACTTC	CASSLWTGLAGVSPEQYF
TRBV27	TRBJ2-3	.	.	TGTGCCAGCAGTATCTCTCGCCCAGGGAATTTACTAAAAACAGATACGCAGTATTTT	CASSISRPGNLLKTDTQYF
TRBV7-9	TRBJ2-1	TRBD2	once	TGTGCCAGCAGCTCGACTAGCGGGATCATTGAGCAGTTCTTC	CASSSTSGIIEQFF
TRBV27	TRBJ2-7	.	.	TGTGCCAGCAGTTTTATGACAGGATCCTACGAGCAGTACTTC	CASSFMTGSYEQYF
TRBV5-1	TRBJ1-5	.	.	TGCGCCAGCAGCTTGGGCTACAATCAGCCCCAGCATTTT	CASSLGYNQPQHF
TRBV24-1	TRBJ1-5	.	.	TGTGCCACCAGTGAGGCTTATAGCAATCAGCCCCAGCATTTT	CATSEAYSNQPQHF
TRBV5-1	TRBJ1-1	.	.	TGCGCCAGCAGCGTAATTCTACCGAACACTGAAGCTTTCTTT	CASSVILPNTEAFF
TRBV12-3/TRBV12-4	TRBJ2-7	.	.	TGTGCCAGCAGTTTAGTTGAAGCCGAGCAGTACTTC	CASSLVEAEQYF
TRBV28	TRBJ2-3	TRBD2	.	TGTGCCAGCAGTTCGGGAGCGGGAACCACAGATACGCAGTATTTT	CASSSGAGTTDTQYF
TRBV29-1	TRBJ2-1	TRBD2	.	TGCAGCGTTGACCTACTAGCGGGTACCAATGAGCAGTTCTTC	CSVDLLAGTNEQFF
TRBV13	TRBJ2-7	.	.	TGTGCCAGCACCCTACTAACGGGAGAGACCTACGAGCAGTACTTC	CASTLLTGETYEQYF
TRBV10-3	TRBJ2-3	TRBD1	.	TGTGCCATCAGACCCGCTGACGGATTGGGACAGGGGGGGACGACAGATACGCAGTATTTT	CAIRPADGLGQGGTTDTQYF
TRBV18	TRBJ2-3	.	.	TGTGCCAGCTCACCACCCGCAGATACGCAGTATTTT	CASSPPADTQYF
TRBV18	TRBJ2-3	TRBD2	.	TGTGCCAGCTCACCAGTTACTAGCGGCACAGATACGCAGTATTTT	CASSPVTSGTDTQYF
TRBV27	TRBJ2-7	.	once	TGTGCCAGCAGTTCCGATAGGGGAAAAGGCTACGAGCAGTACTTC	CASSSDRGKGYEQYF
TRBV4-1	TRBJ2-7	TRBD2	.	TGCGCCAGCAGCCAAGATTTGGCGGGAGGGCCCTACGAGCAGTACTTC	CASSQDLAGGPYEQYF
TRBV19	TRBJ2-5	.	.	TGTGCCAGTAGTATATCACAGAAAGAGACCCAGTACTTC	CASSISQKETQYF
TRBV15	TRBJ2-7	TRBD2	.	TGTGCCACCAGCAGAGGAGGACTAGCGGGGGATTTGCAGTACTTC	CATSRGGLAGDLQYF
TRBV27	TRBJ2-3	TRBD1	.	TGTGCCAGCGGTCGACGGACAGGCGGGTGGGGAGATACGCAGTATTTT	CASGRRTGGWGDTQYF
TRBV13	TRBJ2-2	TRBD2	.	TGTGCCAGCAGAAAATCCTCGGCGGGGGCCGGGGAGCTGTTTTTT	CASRKSSAGAGELFF
TRBV18	TRBJ2-3	.	.	TGTGCCAGTCGAGGTTCGGGAGATACGCAGTATTTT	CASRGSGDTQYF
TRBV3-1/TRBV3-2	TRBJ2-7	TRBD1	.	TGTGCCAGCACCGGGGGACAGGGTAGTATGGACGAGCAGTACTTC	CASTGGQGSMDEQYF
TRBV5-6	TRBJ1-2	TRBD1	.	TGTGCCAGCAGCTACGACAGGGTGAGGAATGGCTACACCTTC	CASSYDRVRNGYTF
TRBV6-5	TRBJ1-4	.	few	TGTGCCAGCAGCCCGGGAGAAAAACTGTTTTTT	CASSPGEKLFF
TRBV7-9	TRBJ2-7	.	.	TGTGCCAGCAGCTTAAAATCTAGCGCGACTCGGGAGCAGTACTTC	CASSLKSSATREQYF
TRBV4-1	TRBJ1-3	.	.	TGCGCCAGCAGCCAAGATCGGCCGTTTCGGGACACCATATATTTT	CASSQDRPFRDTIYF
TRBV9	TRBJ1-1	.	.	TGTGCCAGCAGCATCCTGACACAGTCGCCTATCACTGAAGCTTTCTTT	CASSILTQSPITEAFF
TRBV5-1	TRBJ1-4	.	.	TGCGCCAGCAGTGTCGGGGTCTTGTCGAATGAAAAACTGTTTTTT	CASSVGVLSNEKLFF
TRBV18	TRBJ2-7	TRBD2	.	TGTGCCAGCTCACCAGTAGCGGGAGTGGAAGTGGTCGAGCAGTACTTC	CASSPVAGVEVVEQYF
TRBV5-1	TRBJ2-2	TRBD1	.	TGCGCCAGCAGCCCGATAGACAGGGCCACCGGGGAGCTGTTTTTT	CASSPIDRATGELFF
TRBV5-6	TRBJ1-1	.	.	TGTGCCAGCAGCTTGGTACACATGAACACTGAAGCTTTCTTT	CASSLVHMNTEAFF
TRBV5-1	TRBJ2-3	.	.	TGCGCCAGCAGCTTCTGGTCCAGTAGCACAGATACGCAGTATTTT	CASSFWSSSTDTQYF
TRBV6-6	TRBJ2-5	TRBD1	.	TGTGCCAGCAGTGGACAGGGTGGGCAAGAGACCCAGTACTTC	CASSGQGGQETQYF
TRBV5-1	TRBJ1-1	.	.	TGCGCCAGCAGTCTGGGGCCCACGAACACTGAAGCTTTCTTT	CASSLGPTNTEAFF